This T cell receptor (beta chain) comes out of a study of early T cells in non-severe SARS-CoV-2 infection (dated by TCRdb to the early 2020s). Background for the entire study: TCR sequencing used bulk RNA from unsorted whole blood, so alpha and beta chains could not be paired.

Set within a cohort of healthcare workers in London, UK, this nested case-control study involved weekly PCR testing of nasopharyngeal swabs along with blood sampling. Healthcare workers were recruited during the week of the UK lockdown, between 23 and 31 March 2020, and followed weekly for up to 16 weeks. The CDR1 and CDR2 encoded by the germline V gene (reference sequence) are DFQATT and SNEGSKA. The CDR3 runs 17 amino acids, cysteine and phenylalanine included. Only the CDR3 DNA is retained, 51 bases long and in frame from the first base. V gives up 3 bases and J gives up 3 bases, and the segment between their germline ends measures 22 bases. This clonotype has ten or more counts. The target of this receptor is not known. Base qualities are missing; no much larger clone stands one base away. The receptor library was made with 5' RACE. The sequencer listed for this sample is NextSeq 500. The TCR library protocol attached unique molecular identifiers to individual cDNA molecules to correct for sequencing error and PCR bias. TCR alpha and beta chains were both sequenced, and the abundances of alpha and beta sequences in each sample were closely correlated with each other. Turning to the authors' computational methods: Decombinator V4 was used to annotate the V gene, J gene and CDR3 of the TCR sequences. Expanded TCRs were defined as changing significantly between any two time points under a Poisson model with p below 0.0001. TCR abundances were normalised to the total number of TCRs sequenced per sample and were expressed as counts per million. TRAV1-2 paired with TRAJ12, TRAJ20 or TRAJ33 defined MAIT TCRs, while TRAV10 paired with TRAJ18 defined iNKT TCRs. A search of VDJdb, accessed on 1 November 2021, was run for TCRs annotated to CMV, EBV and SARS-CoV-2, with TCRs annotated for multiple antigens excluded. Clones were called with MiXCR by TCRdb after fastp trimmed the public reads at Q25, and only in-frame beta chains were retained. Each CDR3 protein appears once, grouped with its most common genes and DNA. V and J calls and clone size were set by TCRdb, not the authors. The sample table contains 25,000 or so distinct CDR3 sequences; only one count was recorded for approximately 6% of them. Under 2.5% of the sample is taken by the ten largest.

Summary of the overall study and its limitations: Matching against VDJdb was skewed toward anti-spike CD8 responses, likely underestimated virus-specific expansions, and missed private and CD4 specificities.

Sequencing was performed on whole blood. The receptor chain draws on TRBV20-1 and TRBJ2-3; TRBD1 is a weak D gene call, 6 bases matching. This TCR was sampled from an adult who was a healthcare worker with PCR-confirmed SARS-CoV-2 infection or an uninfected control (not recorded which). The CDR3 in this case is CSASMQGKFLLTDTQYF. The DNA sequence follows: TGCAGTGCTAGTATGCAGGGGAAGTTTTTGTTGACAGATACGCAGTATTTT.